This TCR beta chain appears in the sequencing data of a study of blood T cell repertoires in COVID-19. Turning to the study itself: Sources were T cells, B-cell-depleted T cells, or PBMCs; the material itself was cDNA or gDNA.

Sequenced by immunoSEQ multiplex PCR; TCRdb stores in-frame clones only, minus some. The sample records under 250,000 clones, around 85% being singletons. Germline CDR1 SGDLS, CDR2 YYNGEE. Trimming left V 4 bases short and J 1 base short, with 23 bases between. The CDR3 contains 18 residues. This clone turned up a few times. The TCR comes from a woman in her 40s with acute COVID-19. The chain recombines TRBV9 with TRBJ2-5; maybe TRBD2 (7 bases). The source material was PBMCs or T cells enriched from blood (not recorded which). CDR3 sequence reads: CASSTGPGGPGGQETQYF. The CDR3 coding sequence is TGTGCCAGCAGCACCGGGCCGGGGGGCCCGGGGGGCCAAGAGACCCAGTACTTC.